One and the same sample provided the 21 T cell receptor beta chains below, sequenced in a study of T cell repertoires in cytomegalovirus infection. Their cognate antigens are unknown. In TCRdb, the reads were re-called with MiXCR into one record per CDR3 protein. This table has roughly 500,000 distinct CDR3 sequences, about 33% appearing once. This material consisted of cultured PBMCs, taken from culture after CMV antigen stimulation. The receptors come from a human donor in good health (CMV status not recorded). Some clones in this sample may be carry-over from other donors' samples.

The chain couples TRBV18 to TRBJ2-3; the D is unclear. Germline V gene sequence: CDR1 KGHSH, CDR2 LQKENI. This CDR3 has 14 amino acids. The germline V and J ends were trimmed by 0 bases and 2 bases, with 6 bases remaining between them. CDR3 nucleotide sequence: TGTGCCAGCTCACCACCCCCGGCCACAGATACGCAGTATTTT. It specifies CASSPPPATDTQYF.

This clonotype was seen at least ten times. The V and J genes are TRBV7-6 and TRBJ1-1; a possible D gene is TRBD1 (6 bases). CDR3 length equals 14 residues. CDR1 and CDR2 from the germline V gene are SGHVS and FNYEAQ. V dropped 5 bases and J dropped 0 bases, with 10 bases sitting between them. The CDR3 loop is CASSQDSMNTEAFF. The CDR3 region has the DNA TGTGCCAGCAGCCAGGACAGCATGAACACTGAAGCTTTCTTT.

This sequence joins TRBV15 and TRBJ2-3, with 7 bases lining up with TRBD2. Germline V lookup: CDR1 LNHNV, CDR2 YYDKDF (reference sequence). The CDR3 totals 17 residues. Germline trimming cut 0 bases from V and 3 bases from J; bases unmatched to any gene: 9. CDR3 amino acids: CATSRDGGRASTDTQYF. CDR3 bases: TGTGCCACCAGCAGAGATGGTGGGAGGGCCTCTACAGATACGCAGTATTTT.

The V and J genes are TRBV19 and TRBJ1-2, with TRBD1 identical over 11 bases. V was pared by 9 bases and J by 1 base, with 7 bases of the junction left unmatched. The CDR3 length is 15 residues. Germline CDR1 and CDR2: LNHDA and SQIVND (reference sequence). The DNA for the CDR3 is TGTGCCAGCAGGACAGGGGGCGAAGGTAACTATGGCTACACCTTC. Translating gives CASRTGGEGNYGYTF.

This clonotype was recorded a few times. The rearrangement joins TRBV5-4 to TRBJ2-5, with TRBD1 identical over 8 bases. From germline, CDR1 is SGHNT and CDR2 YYREEE (reference sequence). The V and J ends lost 5 bases and 5 bases, in that order; junction bases with no gene match: 11. This CDR3 is built from 15 residues. The chain's CDR3 is CASRSWGTGGETQYF. As DNA, the CDR3 is TGTGCCAGCAGGTCATGGGGAACAGGGGGTGAGACCCAGTACTTC.

This clonotype was detected many times. V is TRBV7-2 and J is TRBJ2-5; TRBD2 might be the D (6 bases). In germline, CDR1 is SGHTA, CDR2 FQGNSA. Between the trimmed V and J ends, which lost 6 bases and 2 bases, there was a span of 16 bases. CDR3 length equals 15 residues. The CDR3 bases are TGTGCCAGCAGGGTAGGGCCGGGGGTTCAAGAGACCCAGTACTTC. Encoded protein: CASRVGPGVQETQYF.

This clonotype was seen a handful of times. The genes are TRBV7-9 and TRBJ1-1, with TRBD1 identical over 8 bases. Germline CDR1 SEHNR, CDR2 FQNEAQ (reference sequence). V lost 1 base to trimming and J lost 7 bases; unmatched junction nucleotides: 8. The CDR3 loop spans 15 amino acids. CDR3 region: CASSLEDRVRNEAFF. CDR3 sequence (DNA): TGTGCCAGCAGCTTAGAGGACAGGGTTCGCAATGAAGCTTTCTTT.

The chain is built from TRBV4-3 and TRBJ2-1; 10 bases line up with TRBD2. The CDR3 contains 17 residues. Per germline, CDR1 LGHNA and CDR2 YSLEER. V shed 1 base and J 4 bases; nucleotides not matched to a gene: 7. CDR3 in DNA: TGCGCCAGCAGCCAAGGGGCCCTAGCGGGGGCTTACAATGAGCAGTTCTTC. Translating it yields CASSQGALAGAYNEQFF.

The V gene is TRBV6-2 or TRBV6-3, the J gene TRBJ1-1; D unclear. Germline loops: CDR1 MNHEY, CDR2 SVGEGT. Trimming removed 7 bases from V and 8 bases from J, with 17 bases in between. The CDR3 length is 13 residues. The CDR3 spells CASTLSGSREAFF. DNA for the CDR3: TGTGCCAGCACCCTGAGCGGATCCCGCGAAGCTTTCTTT.

This clonotype has only a few counts. The V and J genes are TRBV28 and TRBJ2-2, with 13 nucleotides matching TRBD2. CDR1 MDHEN and CDR2 SYDVKM come from the germline V gene. CDR3 size: 16 residues. V was pared by 8 bases and J by 2 bases, with 5 bases of the junction left unmatched. The DNA for the CDR3 is TGTGCCAGCCGGGGGACTAGCGGGATCAACACCGGGGAGCTGTTTTTT. Protein sequence: CASRGTSGINTGELFF.

V usage is TRBV7-8 and J usage is TRBJ2-1; D perhaps matches TRBD2 (5 bases). From germline, CDR1 is SGHVS and CDR2 FQNEAQ. V lost 7 bases, J lost 8 bases, and 18 bases lay in between. The CDR3 is 14 amino acids. Written as DNA, the CDR3 is TGTGCCAGCACCAACCCTGCTAGCTTTCATGAGCAGTTCTTC. Encoded protein: CASTNPASFHEQFF.

CDR3 DNA sequence: TGCAGCGTCGGAATCGGGACAGGGTTTAATCAGCCCCAGCATTTT. Amino acids: CSVGIGTGFNQPQHF. The rearrangement joins TRBV29-1 to TRBJ1-5; 9 bases are a match to TRBD1. Germline V gene lookup returns CDR1 SQVTM and CDR2 ANQGSEA. V shed 6 bases, J shed 4 bases, and the junction held 10 bases outside the gene matches. This CDR3 is built from 15 residues.

This chain links TRBV20-1 with TRBJ2-3; weak D call: TRBD2 (5 bases). The length of the CDR3 is 13 residues. Germline lookup yields CDR1 DFQATT and CDR2 SNEGSKA (reference sequence). V was clipped by 4 bases and J by 2 bases, with 10 bases between them. The CDR3, as DNA: TGCAGTGCTAAGAGTGGACTCACAGATACGCAGTATTTT. Translating it yields CSAKSGLTDTQYF.

The chain uses TRBV5-6 and TRBJ2-7, with TRBD1 matching over 8 bases. Unmatched junction bases numbered 6, after V lost 4 bases and J lost 3 bases. The CDR3 runs to 14 residues. Germline CDR1 reads SGHDT; CDR2 reads YYEEEE. CDR3 residues: CASSPTGVDYEQYF. The CDR3 DNA follows: TGTGCCAGCAGCCCGACAGGGGTGGACTACGAGCAGTACTTC.

The chain carries TRBV6-8 and TRBJ2-1, with a tentative D call TRBD1 (5 bases). Trimming stripped 4 bases from V and 6 bases from J, with 10 bases between. The CDR3 covers 13 residues. CDR1 is MNHGY, CDR2 SAAAGT, per germline. The CDR3 bases are TGTGCCAGCAGTTCGGAGCAGGGCAATGAGCAGTTCTTC. Protein: CASSSEQGNEQFF.

The CDR3 spells CASSQVAGPGGEKLFF. CDR3 bases: TGCGCCAGCAGCCAAGTCGCGGGCCCGGGGGGAGAAAAACTGTTTTTT. The chain is built from TRBV4-1 and TRBJ1-4, with D tentatively TRBD1 (5 bases). This CDR3 has 16 amino acids. V was shortened by 1 base and J by 8 bases, with 17 bases between the two germline ends. Germline lookup yields CDR1 MGHRA and CDR2 YSYEKL.

The V gene is TRBV6-2 or TRBV6-3, the J gene TRBJ2-3; 11 bases match TRBD2. CDR3 length: 17 residues. Germline CDR1 is MNHEY and CDR2 is SVGEGT. Trimming took 11 bases from V and 2 from J; bases not matched to a gene: 15. CDR3 sequence (DNA): TGTGCCTCCTTTCCGGGACTAGCGGAGCATTACACAGATACGCAGTATTTT. Translation gives CASFPGLAEHYTDTQYF.

The V call is TRBV7-6, the J call TRBJ1-5, with D maybe TRBD1 (5 bases). The CDR3 is 17 residues long. Germline V gene sequence: CDR1 SGHVS, CDR2 FNYEAQ. V was cut by 5 bases and J by 3 bases, with 20 bases left in between. The CDR3 DNA follows: TGTGCCAGCAGCCACAGCCTGGGACCCCGGCCCAATCAGCCCCAGCATTTT. Amino acid sequence: CASSHSLGPRPNQPQHF.

The chain has TRBV28 and TRBJ2-7; unclear D gene. V was trimmed by 4 bases and J by 0 bases, leaving 13 bases between them. The CDR3 contains 15 residues. CDR1 and CDR2 (germline): MDHEN, SYDVKM. CDR3 loop: CASSSPGRSSYEQYF. In nucleotides, the CDR3 is TGTGCCAGCAGTTCCCCTGGACGGAGCTCCTACGAGCAGTACTTC.

This clonotype was found a few times. The chain joins TRBV28 to TRBJ1-4; no clear D gene. In germline, CDR1 is MDHEN, CDR2 SYDVKM. With 3 bases removed from V and 4 bases from J, the gap between germline ends came to 12 bases. The CDR3 loop spans 15 amino acids. CDR3 amino acids: CASSLWISNNEKLFF. For the CDR3, the DNA is TGTGCCAGCAGTTTGTGGATAAGCAATAATGAAAAACTGTTTTTT.

This clonotype was picked up a small number of times. The chain joins TRBV7-2 to TRBJ1-1; D gene ambiguous. Germline CDR1 is SGHTA and CDR2 is FQGNSA. V lost 5 bases and J lost 4, with 17 bases in between. This CDR3 has 15 amino acids. Here the CDR3 DNA reads TGTGCCAGCAGCCCGAAGCTAGGAGGACCCACTGAAGCTTTCTTT. Amino acids: CASSPKLGGPTEAFF.